One and the same sample provided the 7 T cell receptor beta chains below, sequenced in a study of T cell changes during pregnancy in multiple sclerosis. Produced via immunoSEQ multiplex PCR; TCRdb's table is partial and in-frame only. The sample has roughly 40,000 clones, 94% seen once. Specimen: peripheral blood, collected in the third trimester of pregnancy. The receptors were sampled from a female donor with multiple sclerosis, enrolled in a pregnancy study.

This clone has only one observation. This chain joins TRBV6-5 and TRBJ2-1; D ambiguous. Trimming stripped 2 bases from V and 8 bases from J, with 10 bases between. CDR3 size: 13 residues. Germline CDR1 reads MNHEY; CDR2 reads SVGAGI. Here the CDR3 reads CASSYRVKDEQFF. CDR3 nucleotides: TGTGCCAGCAGTTACCGGGTGAAGGATGAGCAGTTCTTC.

The genes are TRBV5-8 and TRBJ2-5, with D possibly matching TRBD2 (6 bases). V lost 0 bases and J 4 bases, leaving 13 bases between the germline ends. This CDR3 spans 15 amino acids. Per germline, CDR1 SGHTS and CDR2 YDEGEE. The CDR3 loop reads CASSLGPGEGETQYF. The CDR3 bases are TGTGCCAGCAGCTTGGGGCCGGGGGAAGGAGAGACCCAGTACTTC.

CDR3 sequence: CASSLGLAGAHEQYF. The DNA of the CDR3 is TGTGCCAGCAGCTTAGGTCTAGCGGGAGCGCACGAGCAGTACTTC. The chain is built from TRBV7-2 and TRBJ2-7; 10 bases match TRBD2. This CDR3 spans 15 amino acids. With 1 base clipped from V and 5 bases from J, the junction kept 5 bases outside the gene matches. From germline, CDR1 is SGHTA and CDR2 FQGNSA.

The chain is built from TRBV5-4 and TRBJ2-3; 10 bases map to TRBD2. With 2 bases clipped from V and 4 bases from J, the junction kept 1 base outside the gene matches. The germline gives CDR1 SGHNT, CDR2 YYREEE (reference sequence). The CDR3 is 14 residues long. The CDR3 loop is CASSLAGGADTQYF. The CDR3 region has the DNA TGTGCCAGCAGCTTAGCGGGAGGGGCAGATACGCAGTATTTT.

Only one count was recorded for this clone. This rearrangement joins TRBV19 to TRBJ2-5, with 9 nucleotides matching TRBD1. The J call is uncertain, as TRBJ2-7 better fits the DNA end. The germline CDR1 and CDR2 sequences are LNHDA and SQIVND (reference sequence). There are 15 residues in the CDR3. CDR3 amino acids: CASSIVRDREYEQYF. CDR3 coding DNA: TGTGCCAGTAGTATAGTCCGGGACAGGGAGTACGAGCAGTACTTC.

A single count supports this clone. This rearrangement joins TRBV2 to TRBJ1-2, with 10 bases that match TRBD1. Germline V CDR1 and CDR2: SNHLY, FYNNEI. The CDR3 runs to 14 residues. V shed 4 bases, J shed 7 bases, and the junction held 6 bases outside the gene matches. Here the CDR3 reads CASSGGQGSSGYTF. CDR3 nucleotides: TGTGCCAGCAGTGGGGGACAGGGGAGCAGTGGCTACACCTTC.

This clone was recorded only once. This chain uses TRBV6-5 with TRBJ1-2, with 8 positions matching TRBD1. V dropped 7 bases and J dropped 8; count of bases not matched to a gene: 6. This CDR3 is 12 amino acids long. CDR1 and CDR2 (germline): MNHEY, SVGAGI. The CDR3 nucleotides read TGTGCCAGCACCCAGGGGGCGCGGGGCTACACCTTC. Protein sequence: CASTQGARGYTF.